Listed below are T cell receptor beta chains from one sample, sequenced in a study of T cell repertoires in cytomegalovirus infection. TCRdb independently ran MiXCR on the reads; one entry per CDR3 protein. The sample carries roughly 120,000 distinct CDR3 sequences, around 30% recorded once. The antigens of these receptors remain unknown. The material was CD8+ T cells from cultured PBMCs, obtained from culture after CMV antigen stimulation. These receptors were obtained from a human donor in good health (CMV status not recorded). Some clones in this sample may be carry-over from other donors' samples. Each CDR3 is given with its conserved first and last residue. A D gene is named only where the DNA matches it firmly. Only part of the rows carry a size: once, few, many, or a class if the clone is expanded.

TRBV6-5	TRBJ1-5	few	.	CASRGQEINQPQHF	TGTGCCAGCAGGGGTCAGGAGATCAATCAGCCCCAGCATTTT
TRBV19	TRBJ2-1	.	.	CASSGGVNEQFF	TGTGCCAGTAGCGGGGGAGTCAATGAGCAGTTCTTC
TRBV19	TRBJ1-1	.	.	CASSISGSLNTEAFF	TGTGCCAGTAGTATTAGTGGCAGCTTGAACACTGAAGCTTTCTTT
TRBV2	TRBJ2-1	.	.	CASRKRGGPGRNEQFF	TGTGCCAGCAGGAAACGCGGGGGCCCCGGACGGAATGAGCAGTTCTTT
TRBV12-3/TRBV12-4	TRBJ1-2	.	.	CASSDGPWEGYTF	TGTGCCAGCAGTGACGGTCCTTGGGAAGGCTACACCTTC
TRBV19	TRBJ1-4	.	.	CASSRGGGNEKLFF	TGTGCCAGTAGTAGGGGCGGGGGAAATGAAAAACTGTTTTTT
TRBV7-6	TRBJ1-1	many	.	CASGTNTEAFF	TGTGCCAGCGGTACGAACACTGAAGCTTTCTTT
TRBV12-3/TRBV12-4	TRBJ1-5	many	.	CASSPGDSNQPQHF	TGTGCCAGCAGCCCGGGAGATAGCAATCAGCCCCAGCATTTT
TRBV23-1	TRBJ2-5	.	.	CASSQGSDCPETQYF	TGCGCCAGCAGTCAAGGCTCAGACTGTCCAGAGACCCAGTACTTC
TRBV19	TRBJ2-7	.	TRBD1	CASATRDRGSYEQYF	TGTGCCAGCGCAACCCGGGACAGGGGCTCCTACGAGCAGTACTTC
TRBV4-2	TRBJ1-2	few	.	CASSQENPTQGGYGYTF	TGTGCCAGCAGCCAAGAAAATCCGACCCAGGGTGGCTATGGCTACACCTTC
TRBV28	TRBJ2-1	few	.	CASTAGPPWVGQFF	TGTGCCAGCACCGCGGGGCCCCCGTGGGTGGGGCAGTTCTTC
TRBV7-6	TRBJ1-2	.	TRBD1	CASRGQGGGYGYTF	TGTGCCAGCAGAGGACAGGGGGGTGGCTATGGCTACACCTTC
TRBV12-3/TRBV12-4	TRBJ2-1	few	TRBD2	CASSLTGGAGYEQFF	TGTGCCAGCAGTTTAACGGGGGGGGCCGGGTATGAGCAGTTCTTC
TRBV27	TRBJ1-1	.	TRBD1	CASSLTGGATEAFF	TGTGCCAGCAGTTTGACAGGGGGGGCGACTGAAGCTTTCTTT
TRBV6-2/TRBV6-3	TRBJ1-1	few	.	CASSYSPQGFVTEAFF	TGTGCCAGCAGTTACTCGCCGCAGGGGTTTGTAACTGAAGCTTTCTTT
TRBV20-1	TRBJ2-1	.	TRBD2	CSADGLAGDSGEQFF	TGCAGTGCTGACGGCCTAGCGGGGGACTCGGGGGAGCAGTTCTTC
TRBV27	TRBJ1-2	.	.	CASSFNRAPNYGYTF	TGTGCCAGCAGTTTTAACAGGGCCCCGAACTATGGCTACACCTTC
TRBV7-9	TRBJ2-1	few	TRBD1	CASSPRTGSSYNEQFF	TGTGCCAGCAGCCCAAGGACAGGTAGCTCCTACAATGAGCAGTTCTTC
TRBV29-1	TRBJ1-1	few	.	CSVVVWEGGTEAFF	TGCAGCGTTGTCGTCTGGGAGGGTGGCACTGAAGCTTTCTTT
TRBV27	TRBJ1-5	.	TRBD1	CASSSTGGFWQPQHF	TGTGCCAGCAGTTCGACAGGGGGCTTTTGGCAGCCCCAGCATTTT
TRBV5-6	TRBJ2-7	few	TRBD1	CASSLPTGGSYEQYF	TGTGCCAGCAGCTTGCCGACAGGGGGATCCTACGAGCAGTACTTC
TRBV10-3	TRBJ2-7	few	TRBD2	CAIRGTSGGESSYEQYF	TGTGCCATCAGGGGGACTAGCGGGGGGGAGAGCTCCTACGAGCAGTACTTC
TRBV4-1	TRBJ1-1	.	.	CASSQEKSGATEAFF	TGCGCCAGCAGCCAAGAGAAGTCTGGGGCCACTGAAGCTTTCTTT
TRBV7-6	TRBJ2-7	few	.	CASSRDPAYEQYF	TGTGCCAGCAGTCGGGACCCTGCCTACGAGCAGTACTTC
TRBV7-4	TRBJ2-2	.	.	CASSSIEGNTGELFF	TGTGCCAGCAGCTCAATCGAAGGGAACACCGGGGAGCTGTTTTTT
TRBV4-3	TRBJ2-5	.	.	CASSPEGPHRQETQYF	TGCGCCAGCAGCCCGGAGGGGCCCCATCGGCAAGAGACCCAGTACTTC
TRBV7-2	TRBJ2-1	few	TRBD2	CASSRGAGGPNNEQFF	TGTGCCAGCAGCCGGGGTGCGGGGGGGCCAAACAATGAGCAGTTCTTC
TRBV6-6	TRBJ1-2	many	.	CASSPDGGYTF	TGTGCCAGCAGTCCCGATGGTGGCTACACCTTC
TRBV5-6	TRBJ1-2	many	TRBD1	CASSLYVVTGGARGYGYTF	TGTGCCAGCAGCTTGTACGTAGTGACAGGGGGCGCGAGGGGCTATGGCTACACCTTC
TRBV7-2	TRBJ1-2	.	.	CASSGRTQGYTF	TGTGCCAGCAGCGGAAGGACACAGGGCTACACCTTC
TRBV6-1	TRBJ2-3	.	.	CASSEPAADTDTQYF	TGTGCCAGCAGTGAGCCGGCAGCAGACACAGATACGCAGTATTTT
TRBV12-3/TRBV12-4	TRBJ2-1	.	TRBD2	CASRSTSGGNNEQFF	TGTGCCAGCAGATCGACTAGCGGGGGTAACAATGAGCAGTTCTTC
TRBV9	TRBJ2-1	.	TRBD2	CASSVSGGAHNEQFF	TGTGCCAGCAGCGTCAGCGGGGGGGCCCACAATGAGCAGTTCTTC